This is a list of T cell receptor beta chains from one sample in a study of CD8 T cells in Susac syndrome. TCRdb processed the immunoSEQ multiplex PCR reads anew with MiXCR; each CDR3 protein has one entry. The sample shows 80,000 or so distinct CDR3 sequences, 94% of them seen only once. Sequencing was carried out using CD8+ T cells from PBMCs. Receptors were obtained from a human donor in good health. The CDR3 runs from the conserved cysteine through the conserved F or W. A D gene is named only where the DNA matches it firmly. Only some rows state a clone size, as once, few, many or a class for expanded clones.

j_call clone_size v_call d_call cdr3_aa cdr3_nt
TRBJ1-2 NA TRBV7-9 NA CASSWGHPGYTF TGTGCCAGCAGCTGGGGACATCCGGGCTACACCTTC
TRBJ1-3 NA TRBV29-1 NA CSVEDSSGNTIYF TGCAGCGTTGAAGACAGTTCGGGAAACACCATATATTTT
TRBJ1-5 NA TRBV19 TRBD1 CASSPGTGAQPQHF TGTGCCAGTAGTCCCGGGACAGGGGCTCAGCCCCAGCATTTT
TRBJ1-1 NA TRBV20-1 NA CSARDWGDRDTEAFF TGCAGTGCTAGAGATTGGGGTGATAGGGACACTGAAGCTTTCTTT
TRBJ2-5 NA TRBV5-6 NA CASSWLTGSRETQYF TGTGCCAGCAGCTGGCTCACAGGGAGTCGAGAGACCCAGTACTTC
TRBJ1-2 NA TRBV9 NA CASSVGDDYGYTF TGTGCCAGCAGCGTCGGGGATGACTATGGCTACACCTTC
TRBJ1-1 once TRBV4-1 NA CASSQDAAGILMNTEAFF TGCGCCAGCAGCCAAGATGCGGCTGGGATACTCATGAACACTGAAGCTTTCTTT
TRBJ2-1 NA TRBV12-3/TRBV12-4 NA CASRYRTGVGSYNEQFF TGTGCCAGCAGGTATCGAACAGGTGTAGGCTCCTACAATGAGCAGTTCTTC
TRBJ1-2 NA TRBV30 NA CAWSDDRGGYTF TGTGCCTGGAGTGATGACAGAGGCGGCTACACCTTC
TRBJ1-2 once TRBV6-5 NA CASSTEGIRGYTF TGTGCCAGCAGCACGGAGGGGATCCGAGGCTACACCTTC
TRBJ1-5 NA TRBV7-9 NA CASSPGGRAQHF TGTGCCAGCAGCCCCGGGGGACGTGCCCAGCATTTT
TRBJ2-7 NA TRBV4-1 TRBD1 CASSLTGTGSYEQYF TGCGCCAGCAGCCTAACCGGGACAGGGTCCTACGAGCAGTACTTC
TRBJ2-1 NA TRBV6-5 NA CASSYAREQFF TGTGCCAGCAGTTATGCACGTGAGCAGTTCTTC
TRBJ1-5 NA TRBV4-3 TRBD1 CASSQGQGRLNQPQHF TGCGCCAGCAGCCAAGGACAGGGGCGACTCAATCAGCCCCAGCATTTT
TRBJ2-3 NA TRBV27 NA CASSLPSDTQYF TGTGCCAGCAGTTTACCGTCAGATACGCAGTATTTT
TRBJ2-7 NA TRBV6-5 NA CASSPDSSYEQYF TGTGCCAGCAGTCCCGACAGCTCCTACGAGCAGTACTTC
TRBJ2-1 NA TRBV3-1 TRBD2 CASSQELLAGGYNEQFF TGTGCCAGCAGCCAAGAGTTGCTAGCGGGAGGTTACAATGAGCAGTTCTTC
TRBJ1-5 NA TRBV4-1 NA CASSHAQGSQPQHF TGCGCCAGCAGCCACGCACAGGGTAGCCAGCCCCAGCATTTT
TRBJ2-5 once TRBV19 NA CASSRKGGAETQYF TGTGCCAGTAGTAGGAAAGGGGGGGCAGAGACCCAGTACTTC
TRBJ2-1 NA TRBV11-2 NA CASSARTEHSYNEQFF TGTGCCAGCAGCGCTCGGACCGAACACTCCTACAATGAGCAGTTCTTC
TRBJ2-7 NA TRBV20-1 NA CSAREDYEQYF TGCAGTGCTAGAGAGGACTACGAGCAGTACTTC
TRBJ2-1 NA TRBV20-1 NA CSARGIQRTYNEQFF TGCAGTGCTAGAGGGATTCAGAGAACCTACAATGAGCAGTTCTTC
TRBJ2-1 NA TRBV2 NA CASSDEGQQFF TGTGCCAGCAGTGACGAGGGGCAGCAGTTCTTC
TRBJ2-1 NA TRBV9 NA CASSVVPGSSYNEQFF TGTGCCAGCAGCGTAGTCCCGGGGAGCTCCTACAATGAGCAGTTCTTC
TRBJ2-6 NA TRBV9 NA CASSVADGPYVLTF TGTGCCAGCAGCGTAGCTGACGGTCCTTACGTCCTGACTTTC
TRBJ2-3 NA TRBV29-1 NA CSGDGLVGNLKGHTDTQYF TGCAGCGGTGATGGGCTGGTGGGGAATTTGAAGGGACACACAGATACGCAGTATTTT
TRBJ2-5 NA TRBV7-9 NA CASSLFQNQETQYF TGTGCCAGCAGCTTATTCCAGAACCAAGAGACCCAGTACTTC
TRBJ1-1 NA TRBV20-1 NA CSARDLRWEAFF TGCAGTGCTAGAGACCTGCGGTGGGAAGCTTTCTTT
TRBJ1-5 NA TRBV6-5 NA CASSFDVSQPQHF TGTGCCAGCAGTTTTGATGTGAGTCAGCCCCAGCATTTT
TRBJ1-2 NA TRBV28 NA CASSLDLGARPYGYTF TGTGCCAGCAGTCTTGATTTGGGGGCGCGTCCCTATGGCTACACCTTC
TRBJ2-5 NA TRBV11-2 TRBD2 CASSSFGGRRGSQETQYF TGTGCCAGCAGCTCTTTTGGGGGGAGGCGGGGGTCTCAAGAGACCCAGTACTTC
TRBJ2-7 NA TRBV7-9 NA CASSSPLTLYEQYF TGTGCCAGCAGCTCCCCTCTAACACTCTACGAGCAGTACTTC
TRBJ1-2 NA TRBV29-1 NA CSVPGPRSNGYTF TGCAGCGTGCCGGGCCCCAGGTCTAATGGCTACACCTTC
TRBJ2-1 NA TRBV4-2 NA CASSQSTRFDHNEQFF TGTGCCAGCAGCCAATCGACTAGGTTTGATCACAATGAGCAGTTCTTC
TRBJ2-5 NA TRBV9 NA CASSASGQETQYF TGTGCCAGCAGCGCCAGCGGGCAAGAGACCCAGTACTTC
TRBJ1-6 NA TRBV9 TRBD1 CASSVADRQGYSPLHF TGTGCCAGCAGCGTAGCAGATCGACAGGGTTATTCACCCCTCCACTTT
TRBJ2-7 once TRBV12-3/TRBV12-4 NA CASSPTGLVEQYF TGTGCCAGCAGTCCAACAGGGTTAGTTGAGCAGTACTTC
TRBJ1-5 NA TRBV20-1 NA CSATIGGQPQHF TGCAGTGCTACCATAGGGGGTCAGCCCCAGCATTTT
TRBJ2-1 NA TRBV9 TRBD2 CASSVDGLAGVEQFF TGTGCCAGCAGCGTAGATGGGCTAGCGGGAGTAGAGCAGTTCTTC
TRBJ2-1 NA TRBV29-1 TRBD1 CSGTGTGENNEQFF TGCAGCGGAACCGGGACAGGGGAGAACAATGAGCAGTTCTTC
TRBJ1-1 once TRBV27 NA CASSLSEGNTEAFF TGTGCCAGCAGCCTCTCGGAGGGAAACACTGAAGCTTTCTTT
TRBJ2-5 NA TRBV7-9 NA CASRIVSVGETQYF TGTGCCAGCAGAATAGTCTCCGTGGGGGAGACCCAGTACTTC